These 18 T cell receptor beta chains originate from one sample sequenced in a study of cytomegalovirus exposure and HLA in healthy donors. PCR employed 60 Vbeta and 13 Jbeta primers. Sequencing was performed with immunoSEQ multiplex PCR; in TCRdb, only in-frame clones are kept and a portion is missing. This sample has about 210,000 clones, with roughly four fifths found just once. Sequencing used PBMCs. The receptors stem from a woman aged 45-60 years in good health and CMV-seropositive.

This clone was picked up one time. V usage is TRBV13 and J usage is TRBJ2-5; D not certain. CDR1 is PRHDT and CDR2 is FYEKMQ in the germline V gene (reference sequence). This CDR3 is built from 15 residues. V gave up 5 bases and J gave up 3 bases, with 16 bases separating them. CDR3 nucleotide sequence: TGTGCCAGCAGCCCCCGGCGGTTTATTAAAGAGACCCAGTACTTC. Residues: CASSPRRFIKETQYF.

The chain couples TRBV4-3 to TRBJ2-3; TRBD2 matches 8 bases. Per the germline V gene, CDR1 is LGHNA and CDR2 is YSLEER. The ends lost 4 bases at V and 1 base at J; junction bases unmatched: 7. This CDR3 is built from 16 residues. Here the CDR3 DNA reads TGCGCCAGCAGCCCCCGGACTAGCTCGGGCACAGATACGCAGTATTTT. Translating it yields CASSPRTSSGTDTQYF.

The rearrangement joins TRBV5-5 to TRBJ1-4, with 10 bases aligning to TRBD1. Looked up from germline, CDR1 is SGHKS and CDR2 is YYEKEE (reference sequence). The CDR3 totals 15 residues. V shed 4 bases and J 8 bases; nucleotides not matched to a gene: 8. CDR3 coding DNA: TGTGCCAGCAGCATGCTGACAGGGGGCGAGGAAAAACTGTTTTTT. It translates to CASSMLTGGEEKLFF.

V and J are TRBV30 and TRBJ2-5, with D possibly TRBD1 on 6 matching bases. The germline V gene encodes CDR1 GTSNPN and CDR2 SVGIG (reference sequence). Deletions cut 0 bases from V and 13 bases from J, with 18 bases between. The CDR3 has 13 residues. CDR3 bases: TGTGCCTGGAGTGTAGGGGGTAGCGCGCTCTGGTACTTC. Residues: CAWSVGGSALWYF.

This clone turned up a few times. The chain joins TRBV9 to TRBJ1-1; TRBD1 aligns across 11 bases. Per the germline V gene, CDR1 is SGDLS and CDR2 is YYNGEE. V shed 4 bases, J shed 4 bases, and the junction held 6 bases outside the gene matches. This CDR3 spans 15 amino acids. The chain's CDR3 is CASSPIGTGGTEAFF. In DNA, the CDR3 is TGTGCCAGCAGCCCAATAGGGACAGGGGGCACTGAAGCTTTCTTT.

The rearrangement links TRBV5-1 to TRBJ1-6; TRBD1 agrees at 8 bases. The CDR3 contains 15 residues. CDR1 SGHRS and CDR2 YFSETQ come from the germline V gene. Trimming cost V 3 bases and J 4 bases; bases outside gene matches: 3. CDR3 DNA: TGCGCCAGCAGCTCAGGGGGCGGGTATAATTCACCCCTCCACTTT. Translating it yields CASSSGGGYNSPLHF.

The CDR3 loop is CASSLDSLRTDDNGYTF. The CDR3, as DNA: TGTGCCAGCAGCTTAGATAGTCTTCGGACAGATGATAACGGCTACACCTTC. The chain joins TRBV11-2 to TRBJ1-2, with D maybe TRBD1 (6 bases). CDR1 is SGHAT and CDR2 is FQNNGV in the germline V gene. Trimming stripped 0 bases from V and 8 bases from J, with 22 bases between. CDR3 size: 17 residues.

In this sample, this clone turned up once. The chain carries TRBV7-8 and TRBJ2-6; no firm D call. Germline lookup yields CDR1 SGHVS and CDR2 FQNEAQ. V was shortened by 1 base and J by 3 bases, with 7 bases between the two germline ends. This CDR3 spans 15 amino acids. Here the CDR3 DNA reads TGTGCCAGCAGCTTAGAATTGTATGGGGCCAACGTCCTGACTTTC. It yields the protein CASSLELYGANVLTF. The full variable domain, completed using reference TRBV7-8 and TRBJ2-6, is GAGVSQSPRYKVAKRGQDVALRCDPISGHVSLFWYQQALGQGPEFLTYFQNEAQLDKSGLPSDRFFAERPEGSVSTLKIQRTQQEDSAVYLCASSLELYGANVLTFGAGSRLTVL.

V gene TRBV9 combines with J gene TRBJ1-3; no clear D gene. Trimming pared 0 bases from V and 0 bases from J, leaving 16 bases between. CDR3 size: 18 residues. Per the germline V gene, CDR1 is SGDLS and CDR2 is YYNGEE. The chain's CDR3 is CASSVGPGVGSSGNTIYF. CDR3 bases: TGTGCCAGCAGCGTAGGCCCCGGGGTGGGCAGCTCTGGAAACACCATATATTTT.

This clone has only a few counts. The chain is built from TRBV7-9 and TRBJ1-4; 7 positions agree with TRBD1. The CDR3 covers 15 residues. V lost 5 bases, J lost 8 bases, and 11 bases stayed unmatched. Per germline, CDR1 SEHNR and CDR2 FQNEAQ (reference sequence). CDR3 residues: CASSPTGARHEKLFF. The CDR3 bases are TGTGCCAGCAGCCCCACAGGGGCTCGACACGAAAAACTGTTTTTT.

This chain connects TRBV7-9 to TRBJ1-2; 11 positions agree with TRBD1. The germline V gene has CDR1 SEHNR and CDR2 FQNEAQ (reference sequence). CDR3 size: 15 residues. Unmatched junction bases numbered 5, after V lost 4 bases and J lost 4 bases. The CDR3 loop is CASSWTGGATYGYTF. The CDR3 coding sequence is TGTGCCAGCAGCTGGACAGGGGGCGCTACCTATGGCTACACCTTC.

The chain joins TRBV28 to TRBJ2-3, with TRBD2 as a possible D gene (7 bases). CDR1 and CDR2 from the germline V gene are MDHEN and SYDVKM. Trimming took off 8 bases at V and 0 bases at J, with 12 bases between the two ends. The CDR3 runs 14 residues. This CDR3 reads CASGEGESTDTQYF. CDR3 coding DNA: TGTGCCAGCGGGGAGGGGGAGAGCACAGATACGCAGTATTTT.

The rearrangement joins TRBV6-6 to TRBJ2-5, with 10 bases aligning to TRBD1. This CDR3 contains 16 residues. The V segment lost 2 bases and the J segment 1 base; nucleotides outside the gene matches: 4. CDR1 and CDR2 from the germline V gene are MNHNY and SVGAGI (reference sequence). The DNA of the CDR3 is TGTGCCAGCAGTTACGGGGGACAGGGGCTCCAAGAGACCCAGTACTTC. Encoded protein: CASSYGGQGLQETQYF.

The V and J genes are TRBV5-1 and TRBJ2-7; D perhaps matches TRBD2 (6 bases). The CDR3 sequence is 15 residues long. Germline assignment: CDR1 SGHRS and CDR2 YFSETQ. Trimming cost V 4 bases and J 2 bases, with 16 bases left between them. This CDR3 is CASSAVGGTTYEQYF. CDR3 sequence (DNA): TGCGCCAGCAGCGCGGTGGGCGGGACCACCTACGAGCAGTACTTC.

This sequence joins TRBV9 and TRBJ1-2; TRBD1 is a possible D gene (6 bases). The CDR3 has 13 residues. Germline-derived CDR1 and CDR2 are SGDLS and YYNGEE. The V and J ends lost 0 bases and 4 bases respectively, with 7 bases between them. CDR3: CASSVGQVYGYTF. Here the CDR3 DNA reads TGTGCCAGCAGCGTAGGACAGGTCTATGGCTACACCTTC.

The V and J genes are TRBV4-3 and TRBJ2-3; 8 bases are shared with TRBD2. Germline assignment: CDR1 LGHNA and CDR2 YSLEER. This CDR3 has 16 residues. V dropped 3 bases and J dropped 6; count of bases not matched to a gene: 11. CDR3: CASSHHAGLEADTQYF. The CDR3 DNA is TGCGCCAGCAGCCACCATGCGGGACTAGAAGCTGATACGCAGTATTTT.

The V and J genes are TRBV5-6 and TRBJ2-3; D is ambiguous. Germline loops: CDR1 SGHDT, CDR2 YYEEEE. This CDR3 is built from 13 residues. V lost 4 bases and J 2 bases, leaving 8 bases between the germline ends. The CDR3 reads CASSPLNTDTQYF. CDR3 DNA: TGTGCCAGCAGCCCTCTAAACACAGATACGCAGTATTTT.

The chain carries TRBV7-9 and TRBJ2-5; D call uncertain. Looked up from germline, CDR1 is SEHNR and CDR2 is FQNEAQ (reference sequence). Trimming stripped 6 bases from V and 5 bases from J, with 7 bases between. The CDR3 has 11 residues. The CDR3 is CASSSKETQYF. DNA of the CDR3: TGTGCCAGCAGTAGCAAGGAGACCCAGTACTTC.